The 28 T cell receptor beta chains presented below share a single source sample, sequenced in a study of long-term antiretroviral therapy in people with HIV. Investigators performed immunoSEQ version v3.0 at survey level. Measured with immunoSEQ multiplex PCR; TCRdb has only the in-frame clones, and not every one. Of about 25,000 clones listed, about 83% are singletons. Specimen: unsorted PBMCs, collected 3 years after starting antiretroviral therapy. These receptors originate from a man aged 18 to 35 with HIV.

V and J are TRBV15 and TRBJ2-7; perhaps TRBD1 as D (6 bases). The CDR3 has 14 amino acids. Per germline, CDR1 LNHNV and CDR2 YYDKDF (reference sequence). The V gene lost 0 bases and the J gene lost 2 bases, with 8 bases spanning the gap. The CDR3 reads CATSREKGAYEQYV. The CDR3 nucleotides read TGTGCCACCAGCAGAGAAAAGGGGGCCTACGAGCAGTACGTC.

The chain carries TRBV5-1 and TRBJ2-5; tentative D call: TRBD2 (7 bases). The CDR3 totals 16 residues. Germline V gene sequence: CDR1 SGHRS, CDR2 YFSETQ. Trimming pared 1 base from V and 0 bases from J, leaving 13 bases between. CDR3: CASSLSTGGNQETQYF. In DNA form, the CDR3 reads TGCGCCAGCAGCTTGTCTACGGGGGGCAACCAAGAGACCCAGTACTTC.

This clone occurred once. The chain is built from TRBV30 and TRBJ2-6, with 9 bases that match TRBD1. The CDR3 spans 21 residues. V lost 2 bases, J lost 0 bases, and 17 bases stayed unmatched. Germline CDR1 and CDR2: GTSNPN and SVGIG (reference sequence). CDR3 protein: CAWSSWGQGKAPDSGANVLTF. CDR3 nucleotide sequence: TGTGCCTGGAGTTCATGGGGACAGGGTAAAGCTCCAGACTCTGGGGCCAACGTCCTGACTTTC.

V gene TRBV18 combines with J gene TRBJ1-6, with D unresolved. The ends were cut back, 2 bases at V and 0 bases at J, with 5 bases in the middle. Germline-derived CDR1 and CDR2 are KGHSH and LQKENI. CDR3 size: 15 residues. CDR3 DNA sequence: TGTGCCAGCTCACCAGGAGGCTCCTATAATTCACCCCTCCACTTT. Translated, it gives CASSPGGSYNSPLHF.

V gene TRBV5-1 combines with J gene TRBJ1-2; 9 positions agree with TRBD1. Germline V gives CDR1 SGHRS, CDR2 YFSETQ. The junction had 3 bases not matched to a gene; V was cut back by 0 bases and J by 0 bases. The CDR3 runs to 16 residues. CDR3 residues: CASSLGRDRANYGYTF. CDR3 DNA sequence: TGCGCCAGCAGCTTGGGCCGGGACAGGGCTAACTATGGCTACACCTTC. The full variable domain, in which reference TRBV5-1 and TRBJ1-2 provide the parts outside the CDR3, is KAGVTQTPRYLIKTRGQQVTLSCSPISGHRSVSWYQQTPGQGLQFLFEYFSETQRNKGNFPGRFSGRQFSNSRSEMNVSTLELGDSALYLCASSLGRDRANYGYTFGSGTRLTVV.

The V and J genes are TRBV5-6 and TRBJ2-7; D call uncertain. CDR3 length: 14 amino acids. Germline CDR1 is SGHDT and CDR2 is YYEEEE. Trimming shortened V by 3 bases and J by 7 bases, and 17 bases separated the two germline ends. CDR3 amino acids: CASSYTPTPGEQYV. DNA for the CDR3: TGTGCCAGCAGCTATACCCCAACTCCCGGAGAGCAGTACGTC.

V usage is TRBV18 and J usage is TRBJ2-5; D is perhaps TRBD1 (6 bases). The germline V and J ends were trimmed by 1 base and 2 bases, with 17 bases remaining between them. The germline gives CDR1 KGHSH, CDR2 LQKENI. This CDR3 has 17 residues. Here the CDR3 DNA reads TGTGCCAGCTCACCACTGACAGGTTCGGGCCCACAAGAGACCCAGTACTTC. Residues: CASSPLTGSGPQETQYF.

The V gene is TRBV28, the J gene TRBJ1-6; D might be TRBD1 (5 bases). Germline V gene data show CDR1 as MDHEN and CDR2 as SYDVKM. V shed 2 bases and J shed 7 bases, with 15 bases lying between them. The CDR3 loop spans 16 amino acids. The CDR3 DNA reads TGTGCCAGCAGTTTACTTGGACGACAGATCAATTCACCCCTCCACTTT. This gives the protein CASSLLGRQINSPLHF.

This clone is a singleton in its sample. CDR3 in amino acids: CASSFSGGYEQYF. The DNA of the CDR3 is TGTGCCAGCAGCTTCTCGGGGGGCTACGAGCAGTACTTC. V is TRBV11-2 and J is TRBJ2-7, with TRBD2 matching over 7 bases. Germline assignment: CDR1 SGHAT and CDR2 FQNNGV. The CDR3 has 13 amino acids. The junction had 2 bases not matched to a gene; V was cut back by 3 bases and J by 3 bases.

This chain joins TRBV9 and TRBJ1-3, with D perhaps matching TRBD1 (6 bases). Trimming removed 4 bases at V and 4 bases at J, with 12 bases between. In germline, CDR1 is SGDLS, CDR2 YYNGEE. The CDR3 is 14 amino acids. Here the CDR3 DNA reads TGTGCCAGCAGCACAAGGGGGTCCGGAAACACCATATATTTT. Its translation: CASSTRGSGNTIYF.

The chain uses TRBV19 and TRBJ1-2; 9 bases align to TRBD1. There are 14 residues in the CDR3. CDR1 and CDR2 (germline): LNHDA, SQIVND (reference sequence). Trimming took 6 bases from V and 4 from J; bases not matched to a gene: 6. CDR3 in amino acids: CASSRDRDTYGYTF. Written as DNA, the CDR3 is TGTGCCAGTAGCCGGGACAGGGACACCTATGGCTACACCTTC. Combining the CDR3 with reference TRBV19 and TRBJ1-2 gives the whole variable domain DGGITQSPKYLFRKEGQNVTLSCEQNLNHDAMYWYRQDPGQGLRLIYYSQIVNDFQKGDIAEGYSVSREKKESFPLTVTSAQKNPTAFYLCASSRDRDTYGYTFGSGTRLTVV.

V and J are TRBV19 and TRBJ2-1, with D unclear. The germline CDR1 and CDR2 sequences are LNHDA and SQIVND (reference sequence). CDR3 length: 13 amino acids. V lost 6 bases to trimming and J lost 0 bases, with 6 bases between them. The DNA for the CDR3 is TGTGCCAGTAGGGGCAGCTCCTACAATGAGCAGTTCTTC. It codes for CASRGSSYNEQFF.

The chain uses TRBV10-1 and TRBJ1-3; D remains ambiguous. The V and J ends lost 3 bases and 0 bases respectively, with 12 bases between them. The CDR3 extends over 16 amino acids. Germline-derived CDR1 and CDR2 are WNHNN and SYGVQD (reference sequence). The CDR3 reads CASSDVPDLSGNTIYF. CDR3 DNA sequence: TGCGCCAGCAGTGATGTTCCCGACCTCTCTGGAAACACCATATATTTT.

This chain joins TRBV11-3 and TRBJ2-5; D may be TRBD2 (6 bases). CDR1 and CDR2 from the germline V gene are SGHNT and YENEEA. V was cut by 5 bases and J by 2 bases, with 9 bases left in between. The CDR3 consists of 13 residues. The CDR3 sequence: CASSRGEQETQYF. DNA of the CDR3: TGTGCCAGCAGCCGCGGGGAACAAGAGACCCAGTACTTC.

The V call is TRBV9, the J call TRBJ2-4, with TRBD1 matching over 10 bases. Germline CDR1 SGDLS, CDR2 YYNGEE. V shed 3 bases and J 9 bases; nucleotides not matched to a gene: 12. The CDR3 consists of 16 residues. The CDR3 is CASSAGRDRGRGIQYF. The CDR3 coding sequence is TGTGCCAGCAGCGCCGGTCGGGACAGGGGACGAGGCATTCAGTACTTC. Full variable domain (outside the CDR3, taken from reference TRBV9 and TRBJ2-4): DSGVTQTPKHLITATGQRVTLRCSPRSGDLSVYWYQQSLDQGLQFLIQYYNGEERAKGNILERFSAQQFPDLHSELNLSSLELGDSALYFCASSAGRDRGRGIQYFGAGTRLSVL.

V is TRBV12-5 and J is TRBJ1-2; no clear D. CDR1 and CDR2 (germline): LGHNT, FRNRAP. This CDR3 comprises 14 residues. The V gene lost 3 bases and the J gene lost 4 bases, with 12 bases spanning the gap. The CDR3 DNA is TGTGCTAGTGGTTTAGACGGAAGGACCTATGGCTACACCTTC. It specifies CASGLDGRTYGYTF.

This chain links TRBV29-1 with TRBJ2-1; 7 bases line up with TRBD2. Germline assignment: CDR1 SQVTM and CDR2 ANQGSEA. The CDR3 covers 12 residues. V lost 7 bases, J lost 4 bases, and 4 bases stayed unmatched. CDR3 residues: CSAGGTYNEQFF. The CDR3 DNA follows: TGCAGCGCCGGGGGGACGTACAATGAGCAGTTCTTC.

The chain has TRBV4-1 and TRBJ2-2, with 12 bases that match TRBD2. Germline CDR1 MGHRA, CDR2 YSYEKL. V shed 4 bases and J 6 bases; nucleotides not matched to a gene: 6. The CDR3 length is 16 residues. The CDR3 DNA reads as TGCGCCAGCAGCCTTTCTAGCGGGGGGGCTTCCGGGGAGCTGTTTTTT. It specifies CASSLSSGGASGELFF.

The chain recombines TRBV6-5 with TRBJ1-1; D remains unclear. Trimming shortened V by 2 bases and J by 4 bases, and 11 bases separated the two germline ends. Germline loops: CDR1 MNHEY, CDR2 SVGAGI. There are 14 residues in the CDR3. CDR3 DNA sequence: TGTGCCAGCAGTTACAACGGGGTAGGCACTGAAGCTTTCTTT. It codes for CASSYNGVGTEAFF.

This chain links TRBV7-9 with TRBJ1-3; D unresolved. The CDR3 consists of 14 residues. Trimming cost V 5 bases and J 6 bases, with 14 bases left between them. CDR1 is SEHNR, CDR2 FQNEAQ, per germline (reference sequence). The CDR3 loop is CASSPPDAANTIYF. As DNA, the CDR3 is TGTGCCAGCAGCCCACCGGACGCTGCAAACACCATATATTTT.

Comment on this clone: The junction differs from germline at one of its ends, possibly a read error. The V and J genes are TRBV4-1 and TRBJ1-5; 8 bases fit TRBD1. Germline assignment: CDR1 MGHRA and CDR2 YSYEKL. The CDR3 length is 15 residues. For the CDR3, the DNA is TGCGCCAGCAGTCAAGGACAGGGAGGGAATCAGCCCCAGCATTTT. Amino acids: CASSQGQGGNQPQHF.

The chain is built from TRBV5-1 and TRBJ1-1; the D gene is possibly TRBD1 (6 bases). The CDR3 runs to 18 residues. The V and J ends lost 0 bases and 3 bases respectively, with 21 bases between them. Germline V lookup: CDR1 SGHRS, CDR2 YFSETQ. CDR3 nucleotides: TGCGCCAGCAGCTTGGCCCCTAACACAGGGAGAGGCGACACTGAAGCTTTCTTT. The encoded protein is CASSLAPNTGRGDTEAFF.

The rearrangement links TRBV6-4 to TRBJ2-2, with D hard to call. Germline V gene data show CDR1 as MRHNA and CDR2 as SNTAGT. This CDR3 spans 14 amino acids. V was shortened by 7 bases and J by 1 base, with 10 bases between the two germline ends. This CDR3 reads CASTKDGNTGELFF. The DNA of the CDR3 is TGTGCCAGCACTAAGGACGGGAACACCGGGGAGCTGTTTTTT.

V and J are TRBV6-1 and TRBJ2-5; no firm D call. V was cut by 4 bases and J by 4 bases, with 13 bases left in between. CDR1 is MNHNS, CDR2 SASEGT, per germline. The CDR3 is 14 amino acids. In DNA form, the CDR3 reads TGTGCCAGCAGTGCTTATAACGACCGAGAGACCCAGTACTTC. Translation gives CASSAYNDRETQYF.

The chain employs TRBV5-4 and TRBJ2-5; 9 nucleotides line up with TRBD1. V trimming: 4 bases; J trimming: 3 bases; junction bases outside the gene matches: 7. Per germline, CDR1 SGHNT and CDR2 YYREEE (reference sequence). This CDR3 comprises 15 residues. CDR3 DNA: TGTGCCAGCAGCCTCCCGGGACAGGGTAAAGAGACCCAGTACTTC. It translates to CASSLPGQGKETQYF.

This chain connects TRBV6-1 to TRBJ1-1; no definite D call. V lost 2 bases, J lost 0 bases, and 10 bases lay in between. The CDR3 is made up of 15 amino acids. Germline loops: CDR1 MNHNS, CDR2 SASEGT. The CDR3 DNA is TGTGCCAGCAGTGAACGCGGAAGTTTGAACACTGAAGCTTTCTTT. It specifies CASSERGSLNTEAFF.

The chain's CDR3 is CASSLAPTAEKLFF. The CDR3 nucleotides read TGTGCCAGCAGCTTAGCGCCGACAGCCGAAAAACTGTTTTTT. The chain is built from TRBV11-1 and TRBJ1-4; the D gene is possibly TRBD1 (5 bases). This CDR3 spans 14 amino acids. V was clipped by 0 bases and J by 8 bases, with 10 bases between them. Germline loops: CDR1 SGHAT, CDR2 FQDESV (reference sequence).

This chain uses TRBV6-1 with TRBJ2-1; D is undetermined. Germline V gives CDR1 MNHNS, CDR2 SASEGT. The CDR3 has 13 residues. Trimming took off 2 bases at V and 5 bases at J, with 7 bases between the two ends. CDR3 loop: CASSEQFHNEQFF. In nucleotides, the CDR3 is TGTGCCAGCAGTGAACAGTTCCACAATGAGCAGTTCTTC.